This TCR beta chain was profiled in a study of tumor-infiltrating lymphocytes in localized non-small cell lung cancer. Overall study: Some samples were collected after neoadjuvant chemotherapy; smokers, never-smokers and several histologies were included.

Concerning this clone: Its cognate antigen is unknown.

Germline CDR1 and CDR2: SGDLS and YYNGEE. Trimming removed 0 bases at V and 5 bases at J, with 17 bases between. The length of the CDR3 is 16 residues. Study-level results: TCR sequencing covered a subset of patients with enough tissue.

Data came from immunoSEQ multiplex PCR; TCRdb stores just in-frame clones and leaves some out. Counted here are approximately 11,000 clones, about four fifths occurring once; the ten biggest clones make up approximately 7.9%. The J gene is TRBJ2-5, the V gene TRBV9, with TRBD2 as a possible D gene (6 bases). This receptor was taken from a human donor with non-small cell lung cancer. Sequencing was done on a sample of lung tumor tissue. The CDR3 reads CASSVGRSDGRETQYF. DNA for the CDR3: TGTGCCAGCAGCGTAGGAAGGTCAGATGGGAGGGAGACCCAGTACTTC.